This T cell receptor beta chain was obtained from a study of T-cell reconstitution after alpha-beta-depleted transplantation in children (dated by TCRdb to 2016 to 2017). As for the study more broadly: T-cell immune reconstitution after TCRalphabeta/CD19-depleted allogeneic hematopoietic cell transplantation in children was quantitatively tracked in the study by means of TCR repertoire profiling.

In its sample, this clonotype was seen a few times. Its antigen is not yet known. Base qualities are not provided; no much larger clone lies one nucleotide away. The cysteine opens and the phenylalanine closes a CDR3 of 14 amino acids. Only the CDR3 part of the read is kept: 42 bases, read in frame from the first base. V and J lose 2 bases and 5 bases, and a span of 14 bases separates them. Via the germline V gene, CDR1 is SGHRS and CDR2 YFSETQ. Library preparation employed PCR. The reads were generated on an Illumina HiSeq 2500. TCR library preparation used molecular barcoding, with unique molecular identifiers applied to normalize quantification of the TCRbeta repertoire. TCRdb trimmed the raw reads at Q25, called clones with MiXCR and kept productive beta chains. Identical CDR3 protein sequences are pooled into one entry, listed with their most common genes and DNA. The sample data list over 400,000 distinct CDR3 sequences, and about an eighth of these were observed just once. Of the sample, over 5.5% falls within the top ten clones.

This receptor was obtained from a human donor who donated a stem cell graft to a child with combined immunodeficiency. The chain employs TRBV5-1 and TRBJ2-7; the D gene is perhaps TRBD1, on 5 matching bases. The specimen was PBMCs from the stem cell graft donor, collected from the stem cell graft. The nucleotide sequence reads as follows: TGCGCCAGCAGCTTCGAAAGGGGTCGGAACGAGCAGTACTTC. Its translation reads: CASSFERGRNEQYF.